This T cell receptor beta chain was sequenced during a study of beta chain features in type 1 diabetes. Whole-study context: All samples yielded some 100,000,000 examined sorted cells. Study-wide findings and caveats: Diminished insertions and augmented deletions at VDJ junctions characterized type 1 diabetes patients. Researchers report that Type 1 diabetes patients had moderately but significantly shorter TCRB CDR3s across all four CD4+ subsets.

Trimming pared 5 bases from V and 7 bases from J, leaving 20 bases between. Germline loops: CDR1 SGHRS, CDR2 YFSETQ. The CDR3 loop spans 15 amino acids. TCRB transcripts that were expressed got sequenced, as all of the isolated RNA had been reverse transcribed. TCRdb's copy holds only in-frame clones and misses some; the assay was immunoSEQ multiplex PCR. This table holds more than 85,000 clones, 40% found once. This clone has more than one count but fewer than ten. Its antigen is unknown. This sequence originates from a woman between 18 and 29 years old in good health. This rearrangement joins TRBV5-1 to TRBJ2-3; D is possibly TRBD2 (6 bases). The sample was stem cell memory CD4+ T cells from blood. In nucleotides, the CDR3 is TGCGCCAGCAGAGGTTCCGGTAGCGGCCCGAATACGCAGTATTTT. Its protein is CASRGSGSGPNTQYF.